Below are 24 T cell receptor beta chains sequenced from a single sample in a study of breast tumors, draining lymph nodes, adjacent tissues. TCRdb recomputed calls from the multiplex PCR reads with MiXCR, one row per CDR3 protein. The data show under 250,000 distinct CDR3 sequences, approximately 30% seen once. Axillary draining lymph nodes of breast cancer patients supplied the node samples. The material sequenced was axillary lymph node tissue. The receptor source for this set is a female donor with breast cancer. Some clones in this sample may be carry-over from other donors' samples.

This clonotype was found many times. The CDR3 DNA sequence: TGTGCCAGCAGCTTAGGTAGCGGCCTAGGTAGCAATGAGCAGTTCTTC. Encoded protein: CASSLGSGLGSNEQFF. This rearrangement joins TRBV7-9 to TRBJ2-1, with a possible D match to TRBD2 (6 bases). Trimming cost V 1 base and J 6 bases, with 16 bases left between them. Germline V gives CDR1 SEHNR, CDR2 FQNEAQ (reference sequence). The CDR3 has 16 amino acids.

J is TRBJ1-2 and V is TRBV9; TRBD1 agrees at 7 bases. V was clipped by 3 bases and J by 13 bases; unmatched bases: 18. Germline values: CDR1 SGDLS, CDR2 YYNGEE. The CDR3 runs to 15 residues. CDR3 protein: CASSATGTASYGRTF. CDR3 DNA sequence: TGTGCCAGCAGCGCAACCGGGACAGCGAGCTATGGCCGCACCTTC.

This clonotype was picked up many times. The CDR3 protein is CSAPPRTASVGTQYF. The CDR3 bases are TGCAGTGCTCCCCCCCGGACAGCCTCGGTGGGGACCCAGTACTTC. V and J are TRBV20-1 and TRBJ2-5, with a weak D call TRBD1 (6 bases). The germline CDR1 and CDR2 sequences are DFQATT and SNEGSKA (reference sequence). The germline V and J ends were trimmed by 5 bases and 7 bases, with 23 bases remaining between them. This CDR3 is built from 15 residues.

The J gene is TRBJ2-5, the V gene TRBV5-1; 14 bases are shared with TRBD2. The trim removed 4 bases at V and 1 base at J, leaving 6 bases unmatched. The CDR3 loop spans 17 amino acids. Germline values: CDR1 SGHRS, CDR2 YFSETQ. The CDR3: CASSRGLAGASQETQYF. The CDR3 DNA reads as TGCGCCAGCAGCCGGGGACTAGCGGGAGCCTCCCAAGAGACCCAGTACTTC.

V usage is TRBV11-2 and J usage is TRBJ1-4; maybe TRBD1 (6 bases). The CDR3 sequence is 14 residues long. Germline-derived CDR1 and CDR2 are SGHAT and FQNNGV. The germline V and J ends were trimmed by 4 bases and 6 bases, with 12 bases remaining between them. The CDR3 bases are TGTGCCAGCAGCTCCAGGGGCACAGATGAAAAACTGTTTTTT. Residues: CASSSRGTDEKLFF.

This chain uses TRBV12-3 or TRBV12-4 with TRBJ1-4; maybe TRBD1 (6 bases). V gave up 3 bases and J gave up 6 bases, with 14 bases separating them. CDR3 size: 15 residues. The CDR3 reads CASSFGGTRDEKLFF. The CDR3 DNA reads as TGTGCCAGCAGTTTTGGCGGGACAAGAGATGAAAAACTGTTTTTT.

This clonotype was detected ten times or more. The V gene is TRBV12-3 or TRBV12-4, the J gene TRBJ2-5; 12 bases map to TRBD2. This CDR3 region has 15 residues. The ends lost 6 bases at V and 5 bases at J; junction bases unmatched: 7. The DNA for the CDR3 is TGTGCCAGCAGGTCACTAGCGGGAGGTAGGGAGACCCAGTACTTC. Its protein is CASRSLAGGRETQYF.

This clonotype was detected once. A read error may account for a junction end that differs from germline. The gene calls are TRBV7-7 and TRBJ1-2; TRBD1 is a possible D gene (5 bases). Per germline, CDR1 SSHAT and CDR2 FNYEAQ (reference sequence). The CDR3 runs 15 residues. The CDR3 spells CASSLAGASARGYTF. In DNA form, the CDR3 reads TGTGCTAGCAGCTTAGCCGGGGCCTCAGCGAGGGGCTACACCTTC.

This clonotype was seen only once. The chain joins TRBV19 to TRBJ2-5; D call uncertain. Germline CDR1 and CDR2: LNHDA and SQIVND (reference sequence). The CDR3 loop spans 12 amino acids. V lost 6 bases and J lost 7, with 12 bases in between. The DNA of the CDR3 is TGTGCCAGTAGCCCTGGGGTTCCGACCCAGTACTTC. It yields the protein CASSPGVPTQYF.

Only a few counts were recorded for this clonotype. One base away lies a much larger clone, so this may be a sequencing read error. Since no conserved phenylalanine or tryptophan closes the CDR3, a read error is the likely cause. The chain couples TRBV7-2 to TRBJ2-5, with D perhaps TRBD1 (5 bases). Germline CDR1 SGHTA, CDR2 FQGNSA. Deletions cut 5 bases from V and 0 bases from J, with 10 bases between. This CDR3 is built from 14 residues. The CDR3 reads CASSTRVYQETQYL. The CDR3 DNA follows: TGTGCCAGCAGCACCAGGGTTTACCAAGAGACCCAGTACCTC.

The chain employs TRBV7-9 and TRBJ1-6; D remains unclear. Trimming stripped 5 bases from V and 8 bases from J, with 10 bases between. CDR1 is SEHNR, CDR2 FQNEAQ, per germline (reference sequence). This CDR3 is 13 amino acids long. The chain's CDR3 is CASSGGSDSPLHF. CDR3 bases: TGTGCCAGCAGCGGCGGATCGGATTCACCCCTCCACTTT.

With regard to this clonotype: Mismatch with germline at one junction end may stem from a read error. The chain uses TRBV10-1 and TRBJ2-1, with 10 nucleotides matching TRBD1. This CDR3 has 15 amino acids. The V gene's germline CDR1 is WNHNN and CDR2 SYGVQD (reference sequence). CDR3: CASGEPGQGKNEQFF. CDR3 coding DNA: TGCGCCAGCGGTGAACCGGGACAGGGGAAGAATGAGCAGTTCTTC.

This clonotype was counted a few times. V usage is TRBV6-4 and J usage is TRBJ1-1; D is unresolved. CDR1 and CDR2 (germline): MRHNA, SNTAGT. V was shortened by 4 bases and J by 4 bases, with 13 bases between the two germline ends. The CDR3 contains 14 residues. CDR3 bases: TGTGCCAGCAGTGCTGGCGGGTACGGCACTGAAGCTTTCTTT. Its translation: CASSAGGYGTEAFF.

This clonotype was recorded many times. The chain combines TRBV5-6 with TRBJ2-2; D is uncertain. The CDR3 covers 14 residues. V lost 2 bases to trimming and J lost 0 bases, with 5 bases between them. Germline CDR1 reads SGHDT; CDR2 reads YYEEEE. CDR3 coding DNA: TGTGCCAGCAGCTTATCCGCGAACACCGGGGAGCTGTTTTTT. As protein: CASSLSANTGELFF.

Concerning this clonotype: Relative to the germline gene, one junction end is altered; a read error may explain this. Here the CDR3 reads CAISEAGGAEAQYF. The CDR3, as DNA: TGCGCCATCAGTGAGGCGGGGGGGGCAGAGGCCCAGTACTTC. J is TRBJ2-5 and V is TRBV10-3; 9 bases match TRBD2. This CDR3 has 14 residues. CDR1 is ENHRY and CDR2 is SYGVKD in the germline V gene.

This clonotype was recorded at least ten times. This chain uses TRBV4-1 with TRBJ2-7, with a tentative D call TRBD1 (6 bases). CDR3 length: 15 amino acids. The germline gives CDR1 MGHRA, CDR2 YSYEKL. With 1 base removed from V and 1 base from J, the gap between germline ends came to 11 bases. In DNA form, the CDR3 reads TGCGCCAGCAGCCAAGCTCACGGACAGTCCTACGAGCAGTACTTC. Residues: CASSQAHGQSYEQYF.

This rearrangement joins TRBV28 to TRBJ1-2; 9 nucleotides line up with TRBD1. The CDR3 extends over 14 amino acids. V was pared by 6 bases and J by 6 bases, with 8 bases of the junction left unmatched. CDR1 MDHEN and CDR2 SYDVKM come from the germline V gene. CDR3 bases: TGTGCCAGCAGGTACAGGGGGCCGGGCCATGGCTACACCTTC. It specifies CASRYRGPGHGYTF.

This clonotype came up many times. The V call is TRBV18, the J call TRBJ2-3, with D perhaps matching TRBD2 (5 bases). The CDR3 totals 13 residues. CDR1 and CDR2 (germline): KGHSH, LQKENI. The V end lost 2 bases, the J end lost 4 bases, and 7 bases lay between the germline ends. This CDR3 is CASSPRESDTQYF. In nucleotides, the CDR3 is TGTGCCAGCTCACCAAGGGAGTCAGATACGCAGTATTTT.

The V gene is TRBV7-3, the J gene TRBJ2-2; D not certain. V lost 0 bases and J lost 0, with 14 bases in between. CDR1 and CDR2 (germline): SGHTA, FQGTGA. The CDR3 contains 18 residues. The CDR3 DNA follows: TGTGCCAGCAGCTTAACTCCCATTAAAAGGCCGAACACCGGGGAGCTGTTTTTT. Its protein is CASSLTPIKRPNTGELFF. Full variable domain (remainder filled in from reference TRBV7-3 and TRBJ2-2): GAGVSQTPSNKVTEKGKYVELRCDPISGHTALYWYRQSLGQGPEFLIYFQGTGAADDSGLPNDRFFAVRPEGSVSTLKIQRTERGDSAVYLCASSLTPIKRPNTGELFFGEGSRLTVL.

V is TRBV24-1 and J is TRBJ2-7; 12 bases are a match to TRBD1. V trimming: 3 bases; J trimming: 3 bases; junction bases outside the gene matches: 5. CDR3 length equals 16 residues. CDR1 KGHDR and CDR2 SFDVKD come from the germline V gene. For the CDR3, the DNA is TGTGCCACCAGTGATGGGGACAGGGGGCAGGACTACGAGCAGTACTTC. Amino acid sequence: CATSDGDRGQDYEQYF.

This clonotype was detected ten times or more. This chain links TRBV2 with TRBJ2-7, with TRBD1 matching over 7 bases. This CDR3 is 12 amino acids long. Germline values: CDR1 SNHLY, CDR2 FYNNEI. Losses at the gene ends were 8 bases for V and 3 bases for J; bases not matched to a gene: 4. This CDR3 is CASLRDSYEQYF. In DNA, the CDR3 is TGTGCCAGCCTCCGGGACAGCTACGAGCAGTACTTC.

The V gene is TRBV6-6, the J gene TRBJ2-3; 12 bases are a match to TRBD2. The CDR3 covers 16 residues. Germline assignment: CDR1 MNHNY and CDR2 SVGAGI (reference sequence). J was trimmed by 0 bases and V by 6 bases; bases with no gene match: 4. The CDR3 DNA reads as TGTGCCAGCAGACGACTAGCGGGAGCGAGCACAGATACGCAGTATTTT. This codes for CASRRLAGASTDTQYF.

The chain joins TRBV20-1 to TRBJ2-5, with 9 bases matching TRBD2. Germline V CDR1 and CDR2: DFQATT, SNEGSKA (reference sequence). The length of the CDR3 is 15 residues. J lost 5 bases, V lost 0 bases, and 7 bases had no gene match. This chain's CDR3 is CSARDSSGMGETQYF. CDR3 in DNA: TGCAGTGCTAGAGATTCTAGCGGGATGGGGGAGACCCAGTACTTC.

This chain connects TRBV15 to TRBJ2-7; perhaps D is TRBD1 or TRBD2 (6 bases each). Deletions cut 2 bases from V and 6 bases from J, with 11 bases between. The CDR3 loop spans 13 amino acids. Germline CDR1 is LNHNV and CDR2 is YYDKDF (reference sequence). The CDR3 region is CATSRTGTGEQYF. In DNA form, the CDR3 reads TGTGCCACCAGCAGAACAGGGACTGGCGAGCAGTACTTC.